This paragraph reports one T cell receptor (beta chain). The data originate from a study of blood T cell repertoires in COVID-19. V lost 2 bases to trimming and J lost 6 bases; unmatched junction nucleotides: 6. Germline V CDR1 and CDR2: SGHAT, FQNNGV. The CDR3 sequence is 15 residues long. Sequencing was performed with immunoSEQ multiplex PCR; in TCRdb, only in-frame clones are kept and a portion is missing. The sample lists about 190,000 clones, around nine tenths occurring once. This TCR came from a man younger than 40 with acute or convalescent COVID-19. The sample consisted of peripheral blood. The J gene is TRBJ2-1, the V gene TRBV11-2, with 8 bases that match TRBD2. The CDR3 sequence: CASSLLGRAGNEQFF. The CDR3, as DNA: TGTGCCAGCAGCTTACTCGGGAGGGCTGGCAATGAGCAGTTCTTC.